In its sample, the clone carrying this TCR beta chain was seen a few times. The data were taken from a study of T cells in Graves' hyperthyroidism and ophthalmopathy. Regions amplified from RNA transcripts were the TCR beta CDR3 regions. An initial round of RT-PCR targeting the TCR CDR3 relied on the HTBI primer set. TCRdb analysed the multiplex PCR reads with MiXCR anew, one entry per CDR3 protein. This table holds roughly 740,000 distinct CDR3 sequences, around 15% found once. The CDR3 is made up of 13 amino acids. Trimming shortened V by 2 bases and J by 0 bases, and 5 bases separated the two germline ends. Germline-derived CDR1 and CDR2 are GTSNPN and SVGIG (reference sequence).

The chain is built from TRBV30 and TRBJ1-3, with D unclear. The sample was blood. The receptor was derived from a man between 18 and 35 years old with Graves' hyperthyroidism. The CDR3 DNA follows: TGTGCCTGGAGTCCGGCCTCTGGAAACACCATATATTTT. Residues: CAWSPASGNTIYF.